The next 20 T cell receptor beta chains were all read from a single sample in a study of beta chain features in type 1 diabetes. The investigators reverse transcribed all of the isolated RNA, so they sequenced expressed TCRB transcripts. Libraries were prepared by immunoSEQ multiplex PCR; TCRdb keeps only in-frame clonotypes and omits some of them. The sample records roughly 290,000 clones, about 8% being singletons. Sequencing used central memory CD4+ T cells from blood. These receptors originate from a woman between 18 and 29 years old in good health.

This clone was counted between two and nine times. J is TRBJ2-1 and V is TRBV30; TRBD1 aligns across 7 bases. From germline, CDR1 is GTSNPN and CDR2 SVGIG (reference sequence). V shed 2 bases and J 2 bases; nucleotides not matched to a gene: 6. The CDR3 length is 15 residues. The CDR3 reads CAWSKTTGPYNEQFF. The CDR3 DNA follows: TGTGCCTGGAGTAAAACGACAGGGCCCTACAATGAGCAGTTCTTC.

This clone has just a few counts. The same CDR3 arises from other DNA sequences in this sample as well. CDR3: CASSPDGFYEQYV. DNA of the CDR3: TGTGCCAGCAGCCCAGACGGGTTCTACGAGCAGTACGTC. J is TRBJ2-7 and V is TRBV7-2, with D unresolved. CDR1 SGHTA and CDR2 FQGNSA come from the germline V gene. The V end lost 5 bases, the J end lost 3 bases, and 11 bases lay between the germline ends. This CDR3 has 13 residues.

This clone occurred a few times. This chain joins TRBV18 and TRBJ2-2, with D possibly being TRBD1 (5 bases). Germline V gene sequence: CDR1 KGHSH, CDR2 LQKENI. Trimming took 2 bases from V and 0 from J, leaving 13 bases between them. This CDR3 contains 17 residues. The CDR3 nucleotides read TGTGCCAGCTCACCAACGGCAGTAGGGGCGAACACCGGGGAGCTGTTTTTT. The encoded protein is CASSPTAVGANTGELFF. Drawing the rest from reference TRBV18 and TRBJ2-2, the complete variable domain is NAGVMQNPRHLVRRRGQEARLRCSPMKGHSHVYWYRQLPEEGLKFMVYLQKENIIDESGMPKERFSAEFPKEGPSILRIQQVVRGDSAAYFCASSPTAVGANTGELFFGEGSRLTVL.

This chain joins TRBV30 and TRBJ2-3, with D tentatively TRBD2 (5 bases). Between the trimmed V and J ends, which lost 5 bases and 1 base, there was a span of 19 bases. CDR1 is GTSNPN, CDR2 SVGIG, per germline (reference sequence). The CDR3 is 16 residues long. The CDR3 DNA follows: TGTGCCTGGCTCCCCCGGACTCGCTGGGGCACAGATACGCAGTATTTT. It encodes CAWLPRTRWGTDTQYF.

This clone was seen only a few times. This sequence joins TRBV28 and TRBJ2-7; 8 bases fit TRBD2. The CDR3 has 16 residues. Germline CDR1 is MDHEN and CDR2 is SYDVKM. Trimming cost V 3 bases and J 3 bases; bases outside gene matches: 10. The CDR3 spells CASSFGGTSGHYEQYV. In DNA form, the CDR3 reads TGTGCCAGCAGTTTTGGGGGAACTAGCGGACACTACGAGCAGTACGTC.

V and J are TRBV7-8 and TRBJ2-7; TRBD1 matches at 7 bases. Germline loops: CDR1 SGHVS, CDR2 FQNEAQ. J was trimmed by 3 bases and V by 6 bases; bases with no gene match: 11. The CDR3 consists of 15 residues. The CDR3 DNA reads TGTGCCAGCAGGGCGACAGGGCGACTAAGCTACGAGCAGTACTTC. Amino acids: CASRATGRLSYEQYF. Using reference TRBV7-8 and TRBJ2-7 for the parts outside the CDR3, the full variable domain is GAGVSQSPRYKVAKRGQDVALRCDPISGHVSLFWYQQALGQGPEFLTYFQNEAQLDKSGLPSDRFFAERPEGSVSTLKIQRTQQEDSAVYLCASRATGRLSYEQYFGPGTRLTVT.

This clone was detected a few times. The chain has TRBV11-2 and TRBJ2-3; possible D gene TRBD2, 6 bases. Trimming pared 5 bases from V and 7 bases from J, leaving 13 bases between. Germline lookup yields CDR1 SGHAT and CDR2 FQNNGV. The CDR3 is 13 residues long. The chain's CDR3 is CASSPPSGHTQYF. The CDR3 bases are TGTGCCAGCAGCCCTCCCAGCGGGCATACGCAGTATTTT. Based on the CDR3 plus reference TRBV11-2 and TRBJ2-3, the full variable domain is EAGVAQSPRYKIIEKRQSVAFWCNPISGHATLYWYQQILGQGPKLLIQFQNNGVVDDSQLPKDRFSAERLKGVDSTLKIQPAKLEDSAVYLCASSPPSGHTQYFGPGTRLTVL.

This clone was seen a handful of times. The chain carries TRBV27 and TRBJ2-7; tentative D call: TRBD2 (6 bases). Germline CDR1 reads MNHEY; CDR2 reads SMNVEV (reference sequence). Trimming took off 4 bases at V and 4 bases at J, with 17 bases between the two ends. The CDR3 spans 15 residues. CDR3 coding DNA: TGTGCCAGCAGTTCCTGGGAGGCTGGGAGGTACGAGCAGTACTTC. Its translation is CASSSWEAGRYEQYF.

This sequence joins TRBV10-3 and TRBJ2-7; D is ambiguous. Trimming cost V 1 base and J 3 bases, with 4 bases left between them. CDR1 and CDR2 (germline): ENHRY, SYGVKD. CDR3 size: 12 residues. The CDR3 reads CAISEYSYEQYF. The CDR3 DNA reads TGTGCCATCAGTGAGTACAGCTACGAGCAGTACTTC.

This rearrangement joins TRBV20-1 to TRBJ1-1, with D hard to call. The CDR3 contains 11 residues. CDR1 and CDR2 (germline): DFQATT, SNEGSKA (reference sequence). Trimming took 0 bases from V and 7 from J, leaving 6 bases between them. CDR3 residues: CSARDDIEAFF. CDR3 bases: TGCAGTGCTAGAGATGACATTGAAGCTTTCTTT.

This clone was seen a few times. CDR3 protein: CASSAIGNTIYF. The CDR3 DNA is TGTGCCAGCAGCGCGATAGGAAACACCATATATTTT. The chain couples TRBV7-9 to TRBJ1-3, with D unclear. Germline CDR1 and CDR2: SEHNR and FQNEAQ (reference sequence). Between the trimmed V and J ends, which lost 5 bases and 4 bases, there was a span of 6 bases. The CDR3 spans 12 residues. Together with reference TRBV7-9 and TRBJ1-3, the CDR3 gives the full variable domain: DTGVSQNPRHKITKRGQNVTFRCDPISEHNRLYWYRQTLGQGPEFLTYFQNEAQLEKSRLLSDRFSAERPKGSFSTLEIQRTEQGDSAMYLCASSAIGNTIYFGEGSWLTVV.

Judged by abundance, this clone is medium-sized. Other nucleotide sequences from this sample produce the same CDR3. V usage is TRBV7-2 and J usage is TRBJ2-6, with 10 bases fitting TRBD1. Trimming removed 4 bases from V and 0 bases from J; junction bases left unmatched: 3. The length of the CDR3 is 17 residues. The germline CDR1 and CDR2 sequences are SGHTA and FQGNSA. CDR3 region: CASSSGQGDSGANVLTF. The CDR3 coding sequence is TGTGCCAGCAGCTCCGGACAGGGGGACTCTGGGGCCAACGTCCTGACTTTC. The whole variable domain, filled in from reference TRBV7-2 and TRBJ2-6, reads GAGVSQSPSNKVTEKGKDVELRCDPISGHTALYWYRQSLGQGLEFLIYFQGNSAPDKSGLPSDRFSAERTGGSVSTLTIQRTQQEDSAVYLCASSSGQGDSGANVLTFGAGSRLTVL.

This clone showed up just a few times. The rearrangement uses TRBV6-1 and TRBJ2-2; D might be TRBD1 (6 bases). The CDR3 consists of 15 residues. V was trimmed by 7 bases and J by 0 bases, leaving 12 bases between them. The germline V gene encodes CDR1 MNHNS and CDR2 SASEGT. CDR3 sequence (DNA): TGTGCCAGCACCATCGGGACACCGAACACCGGGGAGCTGTTTTTT. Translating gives CASTIGTPNTGELFF.

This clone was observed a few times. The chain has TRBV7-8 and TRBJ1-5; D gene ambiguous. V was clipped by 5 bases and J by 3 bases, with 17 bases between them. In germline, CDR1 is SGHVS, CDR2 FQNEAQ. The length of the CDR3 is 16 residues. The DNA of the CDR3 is TGTGCCAGCAGCCTCCTGTACAGTTCTGACAATCAGCCCCAGCATTTT. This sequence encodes CASSLLYSSDNQPQHF.

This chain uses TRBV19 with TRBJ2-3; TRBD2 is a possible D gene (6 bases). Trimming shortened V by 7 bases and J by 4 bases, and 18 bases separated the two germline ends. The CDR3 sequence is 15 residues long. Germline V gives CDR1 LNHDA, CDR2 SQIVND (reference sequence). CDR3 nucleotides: TGTGCCAGTAAGGTCTCGGGAGTTCCTTCAGATACGCAGTATTTT. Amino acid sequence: CASKVSGVPSDTQYF.

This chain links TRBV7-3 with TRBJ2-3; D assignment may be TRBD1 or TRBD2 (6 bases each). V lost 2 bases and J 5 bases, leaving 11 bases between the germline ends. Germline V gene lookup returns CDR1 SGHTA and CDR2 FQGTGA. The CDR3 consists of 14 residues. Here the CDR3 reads CASSLRGPGDTQYF. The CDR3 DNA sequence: TGTGCCAGCAGCTTACGGGGGCCGGGAGATACGCAGTATTTT.

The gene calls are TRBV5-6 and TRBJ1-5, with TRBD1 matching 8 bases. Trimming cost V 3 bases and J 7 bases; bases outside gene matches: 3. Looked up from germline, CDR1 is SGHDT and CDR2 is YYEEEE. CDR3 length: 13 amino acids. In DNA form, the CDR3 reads TGTGCCAGCAGCTGGAACAGGGGGCAGCCCCAGCATTTT. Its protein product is CASSWNRGQPQHF.

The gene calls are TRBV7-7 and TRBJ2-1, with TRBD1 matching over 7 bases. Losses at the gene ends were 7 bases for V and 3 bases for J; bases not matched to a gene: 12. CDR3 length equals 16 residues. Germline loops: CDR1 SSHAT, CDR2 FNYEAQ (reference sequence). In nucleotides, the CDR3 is TGTGCCAGCATCTTCCCAAACAGGGGCTACTACAATGAGCAGTTCTTC. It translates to CASIFPNRGYYNEQFF.

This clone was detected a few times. This CDR3 is CASSPGDRRSTEAFF. For the CDR3, the DNA is TGTGCCAGCAGCCCCGGGGACAGGAGGAGTACTGAAGCTTTCTTT. The chain couples TRBV7-9 to TRBJ1-1, with TRBD1 matching 8 bases. This CDR3 is 15 amino acids long. V lost 5 bases to trimming and J lost 5 bases; unmatched junction nucleotides: 10. CDR1 is SEHNR and CDR2 is FQNEAQ in the germline V gene (reference sequence). Combining the CDR3 with reference TRBV7-9 and TRBJ1-1 gives the whole variable domain DTGVSQNPRHKITKRGQNVTFRCDPISEHNRLYWYRQTLGQGPEFLTYFQNEAQLEKSRLLSDRFSAERPKGSFSTLEIQRTEQGDSAMYLCASSPGDRRSTEAFFGQGTRLTVV.

The CDR3 spells CASSKFGTGTDTQYF. The DNA for the CDR3 is TGTGCCAGCAGTAAGTTCGGGACAGGCACAGATACGCAGTATTTT. The chain is built from TRBV27 and TRBJ2-3; 7 positions match TRBD1. This CDR3 is built from 15 residues. Germline V gives CDR1 MNHEY, CDR2 SMNVEV (reference sequence). V shed 5 bases and J 1 base; nucleotides not matched to a gene: 6.